The clone carrying this T cell receptor (beta chain) was counted many times. The data were obtained in a study of regulatory T cells in long-lasting Graves disease. Germline CDR1 is MNHNS and CDR2 is SASEGT. V lost 2 bases and J 2 bases, leaving 9 bases between the germline ends. This CDR3 has 14 residues. Time point here: persistent/refractory GD, antithyroid drugs over 5 years with positive TRAb. The TCR library was made from RNA extracted from PBMCs. Tubes containing EDTA received about 10 milliliters of drawn peripheral blood. Libraries of TCR beta came from iRepertoire HTBI primers plus Arm-PCR of CDR3 regions. TCRdb re-analysed the multiplex PCR reads in MiXCR, keeping a single row per CDR3 protein. The sample carries around 450,000 distinct CDR3 sequences, 20% to 25% recorded once.

Sequencing was performed on peripheral blood mononuclear cells (PBMCs), taken when the disease was refractory, from a patient treated with antithyroid drugs. V and J are TRBV6-1 and TRBJ2-5; D could derive from TRBD1 or TRBD2 (5 bases each). The origin of this receptor is a female donor with Graves disease. CDR3 protein: CASSERGPQETQYF. The CDR3 coding sequence is TGTGCCAGCAGTGAAAGGGGACCACAAGAGACCCAGTACTTC.